These 32 T cell receptor beta chains were sequenced from one sample in a study of control samples from healthy donors and cancer patients. Sequencing was performed with immunoSEQ multiplex PCR; in TCRdb, only in-frame clones are kept and a portion is missing. This sample yields some 70,000 clones, of which roughly 82% are seen a single time; 2.5% to 3% belongs to the top ten. The sample consisted of PBMCs. All receptors derive from a woman in her forties or fifties with lung cancer.

This chain connects TRBV12-3 or TRBV12-4 to TRBJ2-7; either TRBD1 or TRBD2 may supply D (5 bases each). This CDR3 spans 13 amino acids. V gave up 8 bases and J gave up 6 bases, with 17 bases separating them. For the CDR3, the DNA is TGTGCCAGCTGCCCAGAGGGGCTAGGCGAGCAGTACTTC. It yields the protein CASCPEGLGEQYF.

This clone showed up just a few times. This sequence joins TRBV7-9 and TRBJ2-7, with 8 bases lining up with TRBD1. CDR1 and CDR2 from the germline V gene are SEHNR and FQNEAQ (reference sequence). This CDR3 has 16 amino acids. V shed 1 base, J shed 0 bases, and the junction held 5 bases outside the gene matches. The CDR3 DNA sequence: TGTGCCAGCAGCTTAGAGGGGACAGGACGCTCCTACGAGCAGTACTTC. It yields the protein CASSLEGTGRSYEQYF.

The gene calls are TRBV5-8 and TRBJ1-4, with 12 bases fitting TRBD1. Germline assignment: CDR1 SGHTS and CDR2 YDEGEE. Trimming cost V 1 base and J 6 bases; bases outside gene matches: 4. The CDR3 length is 16 residues. The chain's CDR3 is CASSLTGTGGDEKLFF. In nucleotides, the CDR3 is TGTGCCAGCAGCTTGACCGGGACAGGGGGCGATGAAAAACTGTTTTTT.

This chain links TRBV27 with TRBJ2-7; 9 positions agree with TRBD2. This CDR3 has 15 residues. The V gene end was trimmed by 4 bases and the J gene end by 3 bases; junction bases not matched to a gene: 7. Germline V gives CDR1 MNHEY, CDR2 SMNVEV (reference sequence). The CDR3 here is CASSSRGGGNYEQYF. The CDR3 DNA reads TGTGCCAGCAGTTCGCGCGGGGGGGGAAACTACGAGCAGTACTTC.

The V and J genes are TRBV24-1 and TRBJ2-5, with 15 bases aligning to TRBD2. This CDR3 spans 14 amino acids. Germline assignment: CDR1 KGHDR and CDR2 SFDVKD. V trimming: 9 bases; J trimming: 5 bases; junction bases outside the gene matches: 3. CDR3: CATQGTSGGETQYF. The CDR3 nucleotides read TGTGCCACCCAAGGGACTAGCGGGGGGGAGACCCAGTACTTC.

This sequence joins TRBV9 and TRBJ2-7; 10 bases are a match to TRBD2. The germline CDR1 and CDR2 sequences are SGDLS and YYNGEE. V lost 0 bases, J lost 4 bases, and 4 bases stayed unmatched. There are 15 residues in the CDR3. The CDR3 DNA sequence: TGTGCCAGCAGCGTAGCCGCTAGCGGGAGTTACGAGCAGTACTTC. Protein sequence: CASSVAASGSYEQYF.

This sequence joins TRBV5-5 and TRBJ2-5, with TRBD2 matching over 11 bases. With 6 bases clipped from V and 0 bases from J, the junction kept 10 bases outside the gene matches. Germline CDR1 is SGHKS and CDR2 is YYEKEE (reference sequence). The CDR3 length is 17 residues. The CDR3 here is CASTPASGGTYQETQYF. CDR3 DNA: TGTGCCAGCACGCCTGCTAGCGGGGGGACGTACCAAGAGACCCAGTACTTC.

V gene TRBV30 combines with J gene TRBJ1-1; unclear D gene. The CDR3 contains 13 residues. Germline CDR1 reads GTSNPN; CDR2 reads SVGIG (reference sequence). Deletions cut 0 bases from V and 1 base from J, with 6 bases between. The CDR3 DNA reads as TGTGCCTGGAGTGTATATTCGAACACTGAAGCTTTCTTT. Protein sequence: CAWSVYSNTEAFF.

CDR3 coding DNA: TGTGCCTGGAGTCGTGAACCTAATCAGCCCCAGCATTTT. Protein sequence: CAWSREPNQPQHF. The chain carries TRBV30 and TRBJ1-5; D call uncertain. V was trimmed by 2 bases and J by 4 bases, leaving 9 bases between them. The germline gives CDR1 GTSNPN, CDR2 SVGIG (reference sequence). The CDR3 is 13 amino acids.

The chain has TRBV19 and TRBJ1-4; D is unresolved. Per germline, CDR1 LNHDA and CDR2 SQIVND (reference sequence). Trimming shortened V by 4 bases and J by 8 bases, and 8 bases separated the two germline ends. The CDR3 runs 12 residues. The DNA for the CDR3 is TGTGCCAGTAGTAGTTCGACGGAAAAACTGTTTTTT. Translation gives CASSSSTEKLFF.

The gene calls are TRBV11-2 and TRBJ2-7, with no clear D. V was cut by 0 bases and J by 2 bases, with 8 bases left in between. The germline V gene has CDR1 SGHAT and CDR2 FQNNGV. CDR3 length equals 14 residues. This CDR3 is CASSLDGLPYEQYF. CDR3 bases: TGTGCCAGCAGCTTAGACGGGTTACCCTACGAGCAGTACTTC.

This chain uses TRBV2 with TRBJ2-7, with 10 bases fitting TRBD1. J lost 4 bases, V lost 10 bases, and 4 bases had no gene match. This CDR3 spans 12 amino acids. Germline lookup yields CDR1 SNHLY and CDR2 FYNNEI. The CDR3 protein is CATRDRGYEQYF. The CDR3, as DNA: TGTGCCACCCGGGACAGGGGATACGAGCAGTACTTC.

The rearrangement joins TRBV5-1 to TRBJ2-7; tentative D call: TRBD1 (6 bases). Trimming took 0 bases from V and 3 from J, leaving 10 bases between them. The CDR3 totals 14 residues. Germline V CDR1 and CDR2: SGHRS, YFSETQ. CDR3 protein: CASSLAQGFYEQYF. Written as DNA, the CDR3 is TGCGCCAGCAGCTTGGCACAGGGCTTCTACGAGCAGTACTTC.

This clone came up a few times. The chain links TRBV5-6 to TRBJ2-5; TRBD2 matches at 15 bases. CDR1 is SGHDT and CDR2 is YYEEEE in the germline V gene. The CDR3 spans 15 residues. The trim removed 4 bases at V and 3 bases at J, leaving 1 base unmatched. The DNA of the CDR3 is TGTGCCAGCAGCGGACTAGCGGGGGGGGAAGAGACCCAGTACTTC. It yields the protein CASSGLAGGEETQYF.

The rearrangement uses TRBV7-9 and TRBJ2-1; possibly TRBD1 or TRBD2 for D (7 bases each). V was pared by 4 bases and J by 7 bases, with 20 bases between. CDR1 is SEHNR, CDR2 FQNEAQ, per germline (reference sequence). This CDR3 is 16 amino acids long. As DNA, the CDR3 is TGTGCCAGCAGCTCCAGCGGGACAGTGAGTCCTAATGAGCAGTTCTTC. Translated: CASSSSGTVSPNEQFF.

The V call is TRBV7-2, the J call TRBJ2-5, with 10 nucleotides matching TRBD2. Per the germline V gene, CDR1 is SGHTA and CDR2 is FQGNSA. V dropped 4 bases and J dropped 5; count of bases not matched to a gene: 7. The CDR3 length is 15 residues. The CDR3 is CASSYSGGVGETQYF. Here the CDR3 DNA reads TGTGCCAGCAGCTACAGCGGGGGGGTAGGGGAGACCCAGTACTTC.

Here the CDR3 reads CASSEILSSVGELFF. In nucleotides, the CDR3 is TGTGCCAGCAGTGAAATATTGTCTTCCGTGGGGGAGCTGTTTTTT. The rearrangement uses TRBV2 and TRBJ2-2; D is undetermined. Germline V gene data show CDR1 as SNHLY and CDR2 as FYNNEI. The V end lost 2 bases, the J end lost 8 bases, and 15 bases lay between the germline ends. The CDR3 contains 15 residues.

The chain employs TRBV7-2 and TRBJ2-5; TRBD1 matches at 7 bases. The CDR3 totals 15 residues. V lost 1 base to trimming and J lost 4 bases; unmatched junction nucleotides: 6. The germline CDR1 and CDR2 sequences are SGHTA and FQGNSA. The CDR3 spells CASSLGVGDRETQYF. CDR3 nucleotides: TGTGCCAGCAGCTTAGGAGTAGGGGACAGAGAGACCCAGTACTTC. The whole variable domain, filled in from reference TRBV7-2 and TRBJ2-5, reads GAGVSQSPSNKVTEKGKDVELRCDPISGHTALYWYRQSLGQGLEFLIYFQGNSAPDKSGLPSDRFSAERTGGSVSTLTIQRTQQEDSAVYLCASSLGVGDRETQYFGPGTRLLVL.

This CDR3 is CASSRWTGGRYEQYF. CDR3 nucleotide sequence: TGTGCCAGCAGTCGCTGGACAGGGGGCAGGTACGAGCAGTACTTC. V and J are TRBV6-5 and TRBJ2-7; the match to TRBD1 covers 11 bases. Trimming cost V 5 bases and J 4 bases; bases outside gene matches: 7. Germline-derived CDR1 and CDR2 are MNHEY and SVGAGI. The CDR3 extends over 15 amino acids.

The rearrangement uses TRBV19 and TRBJ1-6, with 9 nucleotides matching TRBD1. Germline V gene data show CDR1 as LNHDA and CDR2 as SQIVND (reference sequence). CDR3 length equals 14 residues. The trim removed 6 bases at V and 7 bases at J, leaving 4 bases unmatched. CDR3 sequence reads: CASRRGQGNSPLHF. The CDR3, as DNA: TGTGCCAGTAGGCGGGGACAGGGAAATTCACCCCTCCACTTT.

The chain couples TRBV3-1 (or the pseudogene TRBV3-2) to TRBJ2-7, with D possibly being TRBD2 (6 bases). The ends were cut back, 1 base at V and 6 bases at J, with 10 bases in the middle. This CDR3 contains 13 residues. Germline assignment: CDR1 LGHDT and CDR2 YNNKEL (reference sequence). CDR3 in DNA: TGTGCCAGCAGCCAAGGTTACGGGAGCGAGCAGTACTTC. Encoded protein: CASSQGYGSEQYF.

This chain joins TRBV27 and TRBJ1-1, with no clear D. The CDR3 has 13 residues. The germline V gene has CDR1 MNHEY and CDR2 SMNVEV (reference sequence). V gave up 3 bases and J gave up 1 base, with 6 bases separating them. CDR3 nucleotides: TGTGCCAGCAGTTTTGCAGGGAACACTGAAGCTTTCTTT. Protein sequence: CASSFAGNTEAFF.

The V gene is TRBV12-5, the J gene TRBJ2-7, with D perhaps matching TRBD1 (5 bases). Trimming stripped 5 bases from V and 4 bases from J, with 9 bases between. The CDR3 is made up of 12 amino acids. Germline CDR1 reads LGHNT; CDR2 reads FRNRAP. The CDR3: CASGPQGYEQYF. The CDR3 bases are TGTGCTAGTGGTCCTCAGGGTTACGAGCAGTACTTC.

The chain couples TRBV5-4 to TRBJ1-2, with D possibly matching TRBD1 (6 bases). Germline V lookup: CDR1 SGHNT, CDR2 YYREEE (reference sequence). CDR3 length: 13 residues. The V end lost 4 bases, the J end lost 3 bases, and 10 bases lay between the germline ends. CDR3 amino acids: CASSQRGYYGYTF. In DNA, the CDR3 is TGTGCCAGCAGCCAAAGGGGGTACTATGGCTACACCTTC.

The chain couples TRBV7-2 to TRBJ2-3, with a possible D match to TRBD1 (6 bases). Trimming pared 5 bases from V and 3 bases from J, leaving 15 bases between. Germline-derived CDR1 and CDR2 are SGHTA and FQGNSA. CDR3 length: 15 amino acids. CDR3 coding DNA: TGTGCCAGCAGCCTCCAGCAGGGGCCTACAGATACGCAGTATTTT. Encoded protein: CASSLQQGPTDTQYF.

About this clone: The sample holds other DNA sequences that translate to the same CDR3. The chain carries TRBV27 and TRBJ2-1, with 13 bases lining up with TRBD2. The CDR3 extends over 16 amino acids. Germline CDR1 MNHEY, CDR2 SMNVEV (reference sequence). J gave up 4 bases and V 3 bases, and 3 bases lay outside the gene matches. DNA of the CDR3: TGTGCCAGCAGTTTTCAGGGACTAGCGGGATACAATGAGCAGTTCTTC. This encodes CASSFQGLAGYNEQFF.

This clone was detected only once. V usage is TRBV7-8 and J usage is TRBJ2-5, with 9 bases aligning to TRBD1. CDR1 and CDR2 from the germline V gene are SGHVS and FQNEAQ. Trimming took 3 bases from V and 5 from J; bases not matched to a gene: 13. This CDR3 contains 17 residues. CDR3 in DNA: TGTGCCAGCAGCTTCCTACCGGGACAGGGAAAAACGGAGACCCAGTACTTC. It translates to CASSFLPGQGKTETQYF.

A few counts support this clone. The rearrangement uses TRBV2 and TRBJ1-2; tentative D call: TRBD1 (6 bases). This CDR3 is 14 amino acids long. The germline V gene encodes CDR1 SNHLY and CDR2 FYNNEI. Between the trimmed V and J ends, which lost 3 bases and 7 bases, there was a span of 15 bases. The CDR3 sequence: CASSEGGSITGYTF. In DNA, the CDR3 is TGTGCCAGCAGTGAGGGGGGCTCTATTACTGGCTACACCTTC.

The chain recombines TRBV11-2 with TRBJ1-1, with D maybe TRBD1 (6 bases). V was cut by 5 bases and J by 1 base, with 11 bases left in between. This CDR3 region has 14 residues. CDR1 SGHAT and CDR2 FQNNGV come from the germline V gene. The CDR3 here is CASSEGGENTEAFF. CDR3 nucleotide sequence: TGTGCCAGCAGCGAAGGGGGAGAGAACACTGAAGCTTTCTTT.

The rearrangement links TRBV3-1 (or the pseudogene TRBV3-2) to TRBJ2-3; 10 positions agree with TRBD2. Trimming removed 4 bases from V and 1 base from J; junction bases left unmatched: 2. The V gene's germline CDR1 is LGHDT and CDR2 YNNKEL (reference sequence). The CDR3 runs 15 residues. Here the CDR3 DNA reads TGTGCCAGCAGCCTCCTAGCGGGGGGCACAGATACGCAGTATTTT. As protein: CASSLLAGGTDTQYF.

V and J are TRBV7-9 and TRBJ2-7; a possible D gene is TRBD2 (5 bases). The germline V and J ends were trimmed by 5 bases and 0 bases, with 14 bases remaining between them. This CDR3 comprises 15 residues. Germline lookup yields CDR1 SEHNR and CDR2 FQNEAQ (reference sequence). CDR3 bases: TGTGCCAGCAGCCCCAGCGGCCCGGGCTCCTACGAGCAGTACTTC. Translation gives CASSPSGPGSYEQYF.

The gene calls are TRBV5-1 and TRBJ2-7, with D perhaps TRBD1 (5 bases). Per the germline V gene, CDR1 is SGHRS and CDR2 is YFSETQ. This CDR3 comprises 14 residues. The V and J ends lost 7 bases and 0 bases respectively, with 14 bases between them. CDR3: CASQPRQFSYEQYF. CDR3 bases: TGCGCCAGCCAACCCAGACAGTTCTCCTACGAGCAGTACTTC. The full variable domain, rest sourced from reference TRBV5-1 and TRBJ2-7, is KAGVTQTPRYLIKTRGQQVTLSCSPISGHRSVSWYQQTPGQGLQFLFEYFSETQRNKGNFPGRFSGRQFSNSRSEMNVSTLELGDSALYLCASQPRQFSYEQYFGPGTRLTVT.